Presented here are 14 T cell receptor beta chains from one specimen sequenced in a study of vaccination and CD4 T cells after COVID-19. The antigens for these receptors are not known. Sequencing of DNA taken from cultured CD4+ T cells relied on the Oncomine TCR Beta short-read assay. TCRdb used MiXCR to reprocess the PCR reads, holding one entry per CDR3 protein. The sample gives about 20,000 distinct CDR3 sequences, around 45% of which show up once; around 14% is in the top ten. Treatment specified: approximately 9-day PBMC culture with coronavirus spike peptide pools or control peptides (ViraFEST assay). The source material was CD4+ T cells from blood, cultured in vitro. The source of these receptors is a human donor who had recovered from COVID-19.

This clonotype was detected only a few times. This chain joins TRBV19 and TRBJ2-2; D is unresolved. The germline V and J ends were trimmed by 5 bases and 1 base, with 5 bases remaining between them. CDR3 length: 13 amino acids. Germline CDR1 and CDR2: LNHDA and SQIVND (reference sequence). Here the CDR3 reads CASSDGNTGELFF. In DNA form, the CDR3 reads TGTGCCAGTAGTGATGGGAACACCGGGGAGCTGTTTTTT.

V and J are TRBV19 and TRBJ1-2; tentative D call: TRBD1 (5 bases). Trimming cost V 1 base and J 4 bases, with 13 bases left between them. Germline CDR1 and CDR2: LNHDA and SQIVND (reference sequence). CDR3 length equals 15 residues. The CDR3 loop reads CASSIGSGAGYGYTF. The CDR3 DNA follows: TGTGCCAGTAGTATAGGATCTGGGGCCGGCTATGGCTACACCTTC. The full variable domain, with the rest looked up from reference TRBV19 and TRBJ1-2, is DGGITQSPKYLFRKEGQNVTLSCEQNLNHDAMYWYRQDPGQGLRLIYYSQIVNDFQKGDIAEGYSVSREKKESFPLTVTSAQKNPTAFYLCASSIGSGAGYGYTFGSGTRLTVV.

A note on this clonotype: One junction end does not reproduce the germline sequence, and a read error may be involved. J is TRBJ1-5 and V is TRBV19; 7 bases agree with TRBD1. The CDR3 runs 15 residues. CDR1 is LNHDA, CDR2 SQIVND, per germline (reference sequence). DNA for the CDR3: TGTTCCAGTAGTGTGACCGGGACAGTCAATCAGCCCCAGCATTTT. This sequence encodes CSSSVTGTVNQPQHF.

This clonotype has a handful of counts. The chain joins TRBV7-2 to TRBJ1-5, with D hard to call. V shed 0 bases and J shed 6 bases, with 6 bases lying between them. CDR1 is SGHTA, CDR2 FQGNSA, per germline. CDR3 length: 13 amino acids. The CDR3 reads CASSLAQGQPQHF. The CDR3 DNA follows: TGTGCCAGCAGCTTAGCGCAAGGTCAGCCCCAGCATTTT.

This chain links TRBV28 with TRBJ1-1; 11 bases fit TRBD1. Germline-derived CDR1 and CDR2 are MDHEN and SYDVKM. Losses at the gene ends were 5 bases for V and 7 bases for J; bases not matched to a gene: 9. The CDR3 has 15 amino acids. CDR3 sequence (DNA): TGTGCCAGCAGTGGGAGGGACAGGGGGGGAAATGAAGCTTTCTTT. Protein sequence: CASSGRDRGGNEAFF.

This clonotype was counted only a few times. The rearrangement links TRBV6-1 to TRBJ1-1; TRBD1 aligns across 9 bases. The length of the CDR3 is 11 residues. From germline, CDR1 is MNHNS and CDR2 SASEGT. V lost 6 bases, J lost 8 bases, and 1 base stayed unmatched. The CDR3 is CASRGQGEAFF. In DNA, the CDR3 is TGTGCCAGCAGGGGACAGGGAGAAGCTTTCTTT.

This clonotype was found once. The CDR3 region is CASSADREYNQPQHF. DNA of the CDR3: TGTGCCAGCAGTGCCGACAGGGAATACAATCAGCCCCAGCATTTT. The genes are TRBV2 and TRBJ1-5; TRBD1 aligns across 7 bases. CDR3 length: 15 amino acids. The V gene's germline CDR1 is SNHLY and CDR2 FYNNEI. The ends lost 4 bases at V and 3 bases at J; junction bases unmatched: 6.

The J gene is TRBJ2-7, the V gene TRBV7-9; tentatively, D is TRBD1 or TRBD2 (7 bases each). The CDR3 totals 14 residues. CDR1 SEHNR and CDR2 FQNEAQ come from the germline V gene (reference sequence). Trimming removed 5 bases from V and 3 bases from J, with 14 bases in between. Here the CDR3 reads CASSSTRGGYEQYF. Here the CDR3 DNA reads TGTGCCAGCAGCAGCACCAGGGGGGGCTACGAGCAGTACTTC.

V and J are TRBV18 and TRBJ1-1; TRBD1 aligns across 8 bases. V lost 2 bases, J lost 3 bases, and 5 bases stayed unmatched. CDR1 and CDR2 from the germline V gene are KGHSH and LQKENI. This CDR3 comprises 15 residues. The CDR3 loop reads CASSPRTGTDTEAFF. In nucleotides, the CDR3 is TGTGCCAGCTCACCAAGGACAGGGACGGACACTGAAGCTTTCTTT.

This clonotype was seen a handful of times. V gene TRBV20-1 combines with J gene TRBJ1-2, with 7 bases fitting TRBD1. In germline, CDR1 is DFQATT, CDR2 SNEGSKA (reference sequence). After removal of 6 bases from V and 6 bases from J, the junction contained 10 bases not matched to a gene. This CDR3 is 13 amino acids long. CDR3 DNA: TGCAGTGCCCAGGACAGGAGGTCGAATGGCTACACCTTC. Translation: CSAQDRRSNGYTF.

CDR3 nucleotide sequence: TGTGCCAGCAGCTACCGACCTAAACAGCCCCAGCATTTT. Translated: CASSYRPKQPQHF. V gene TRBV7-2 combines with J gene TRBJ1-5, with unresolved D. The germline CDR1 and CDR2 sequences are SGHTA and FQGNSA. The CDR3 spans 13 residues. Trimming cost V 4 bases and J 7 bases, with 11 bases left between them.

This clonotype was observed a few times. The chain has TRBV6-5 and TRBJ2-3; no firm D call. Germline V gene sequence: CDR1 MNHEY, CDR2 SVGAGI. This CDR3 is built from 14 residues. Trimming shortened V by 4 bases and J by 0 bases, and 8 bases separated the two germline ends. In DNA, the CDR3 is TGTGCCAGCAGTTTGGGGTTTAGCACAGATACGCAGTATTTT. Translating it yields CASSLGFSTDTQYF.

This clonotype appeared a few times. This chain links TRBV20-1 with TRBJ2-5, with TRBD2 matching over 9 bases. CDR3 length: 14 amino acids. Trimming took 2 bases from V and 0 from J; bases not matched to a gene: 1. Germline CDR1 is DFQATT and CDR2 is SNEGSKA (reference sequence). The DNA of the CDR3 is TGCAGTGCTAGACTAGCGGGGTACCAAGAGACCCAGTACTTC. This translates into CSARLAGYQETQYF.

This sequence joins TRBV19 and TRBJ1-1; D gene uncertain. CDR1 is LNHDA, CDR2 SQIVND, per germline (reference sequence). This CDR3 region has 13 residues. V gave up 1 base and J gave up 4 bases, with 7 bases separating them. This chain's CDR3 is CASSIGGATEAFF. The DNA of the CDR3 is TGTGCCAGTAGTATAGGAGGAGCCACTGAAGCTTTCTTT.